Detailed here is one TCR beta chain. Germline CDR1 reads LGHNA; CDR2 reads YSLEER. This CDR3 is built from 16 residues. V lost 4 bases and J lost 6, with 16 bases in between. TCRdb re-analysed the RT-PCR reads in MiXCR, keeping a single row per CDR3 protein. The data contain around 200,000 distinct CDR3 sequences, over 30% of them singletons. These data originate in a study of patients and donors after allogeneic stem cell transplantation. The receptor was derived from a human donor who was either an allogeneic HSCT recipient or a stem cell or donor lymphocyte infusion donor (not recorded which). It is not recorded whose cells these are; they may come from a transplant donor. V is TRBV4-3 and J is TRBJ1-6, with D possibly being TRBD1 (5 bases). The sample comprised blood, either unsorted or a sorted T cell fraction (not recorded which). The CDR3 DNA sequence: TGCGCCAGCAGCCTGCAGGGCGCCCGTTCTAATTCACCCCTCCACTTT. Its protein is CASSLQGARSNSPLHF.